This entry concerns a single TCR beta chain. Its specificity is unknown. The read comes to an end 3 residues before the CDR3 does, leaving the germline J gene to fill in the end. Germline V lookup: CDR1 SGHRS, CDR2 YFSETQ. The CDR3 runs to 18 residues. After removal of 2 bases from V and 5 bases from J, the junction contained 12 bases not matched to a gene. Generated by immunoSEQ multiplex PCR, the TCRdb table keeps only in-frame clones and is missing some. Its table lists about 22,000 clones. This entry belongs to a study of T cells in women clearing cervical HPV infection. Study-level information: Controls gave blood once infection was undetectable; cases at lesion identification. HLA type stays a possible confounder, typing being limited.

Findings of the study overall: Repertoire richness, not evenness, was significantly elevated in CIN3+ cases versus controls. Controls had more TRBV6-7 (approximately 0.15%) than cases (roughly 0.11%).

The TCR was taken from a woman aged 18-70 years with a cervical HPV16 infection that either progressed to CIN3+ or cleared (not recorded which). The sample comprised blood buffy coat. The rearrangement links TRBV5-1 to TRBJ2-3, with TRBD2 matching over 12 bases. The CDR3 loop is CASSLLAGGPSGEDTQYF. The sequenced part of the CDR3 DNA is TGCGCCAGCAGCTTACTAGCGGGGGGACCTTCTGGTGAAGATACG.